Here is one T cell receptor (beta chain) with its context. Its antigen is not known. This sample stems from a study of cytomegalovirus exposure and HLA in healthy donors. About the study: There were roughly 110 million unique TCR beta sequences, drawn from 200 million or so T cells, in an earlier analysis.

Study-wide findings and caveats: In a later analysis, specific HLA alleles were associated with approximately 16,000 TCR beta sequences at a 0.05 false discovery rate.

CDR1 and CDR2 from the germline V gene are SQVTM and ANQGSEA. This CDR3 is 13 amino acids long. J gave up 1 base and V 7 bases, and 6 bases lay outside the gene matches. The PCR employed 60 Vbeta primers together with 13 Jbeta primers. TCRdb's copy holds only in-frame clones and misses some; the assay was immunoSEQ multiplex PCR. The repertoire has some 200,000 clones, 83% of them found once; the top ten carry about 1.6%. The chain is built from TRBV29-1 and TRBJ1-1; TRBD1 matches at 7 bases. Sequencing was carried out using PBMCs. This clonotype was obtained from a man aged 45-60 years in good health and CMV-seronegative. This chain's CDR3 is CSATGTANTEAFF. In nucleotides, the CDR3 is TGCAGCGCGACCGGGACAGCGAACACTGAAGCTTTCTTT.